The clone carrying this TCR beta chain showed up just once. The authors obtained approximately 2 micrograms of genomic DNA from cryopreserved PBMCs for TCR beta libraries. In germline, CDR1 is SGDLS, CDR2 YYNGEE. This CDR3 is built from 14 residues. V gave up 5 bases and J gave up 7 bases; unmatched junction bases: 5. Profiled with immunoSEQ multiplex PCR; TCRdb holds only in-frame clones, not every one. Altogether some 20,000 clones are present, roughly 80% being singletons, with the ten largest covering about 7.2%. This sample was included in a study of cytotoxic CD8 clonotypes in ibrutinib-treated CLL.

The V and J genes are TRBV9 and TRBJ1-6; 8 bases are shared with TRBD1. The TCR comes from a human donor with chronic lymphocytic leukemia. The sequenced sample was PBMCs, obtained before ibrutinib treatment. In nucleotides, the CDR3 is TGTGCCAGCAGTAACAGGGGGGGGAATTCACCCCTCCACTTT. Its translation: CASSNRGGNSPLHF.